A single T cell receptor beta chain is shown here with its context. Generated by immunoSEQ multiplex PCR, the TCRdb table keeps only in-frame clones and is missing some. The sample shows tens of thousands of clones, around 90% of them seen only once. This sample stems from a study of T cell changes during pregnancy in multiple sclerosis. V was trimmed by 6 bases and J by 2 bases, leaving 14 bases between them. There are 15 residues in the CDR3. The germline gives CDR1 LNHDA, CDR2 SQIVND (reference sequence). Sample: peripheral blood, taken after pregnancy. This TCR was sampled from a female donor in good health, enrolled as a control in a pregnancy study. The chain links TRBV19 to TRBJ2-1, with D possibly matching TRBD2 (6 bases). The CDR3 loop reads CASRPLADTYNEQFF. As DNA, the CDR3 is TGTGCCAGTAGACCGTTAGCGGATACCTACAATGAGCAGTTCTTC.